Shown below are 17 T cell receptor beta chains from a single sample sequenced in a study of T cells in Graves' hyperthyroidism and ophthalmopathy. RNA transcripts were the template for amplifying TCR beta CDR3 regions. A set of HTBI primers served as the primers for a first-round RT-PCR of the TCR CDR3. Using its own MiXCR run on the multiplex PCR reads, TCRdb lists one record per CDR3 protein. The sample holds some 250,000 distinct CDR3 sequences, 15% seen once. Specimen: blood. These TCRs come from a woman in her fifties or sixties with Graves' hyperthyroidism that later progressed to Graves' ophthalmopathy.

V and J are TRBV11-2 and TRBJ2-1, with D perhaps matching TRBD1 or TRBD2 (5 bases each). V was trimmed by 4 bases and J by 5 bases, leaving 9 bases between them. The germline gives CDR1 SGHAT, CDR2 FQNNGV. This CDR3 is 13 amino acids long. The CDR3 sequence is CASSSGRHNEQFF. As DNA, the CDR3 is TGTGCCAGCAGCTCGGGACGACACAATGAGCAGTTCTTC.

This clonotype was detected a few times. The chain is built from TRBV7-9 and TRBJ2-5; D may match TRBD1 or TRBD2 (5 bases each). From germline, CDR1 is SEHNR and CDR2 FQNEAQ (reference sequence). Trimming cost V 1 base and J 3 bases, with 18 bases left between them. The CDR3 is 17 amino acids. The CDR3 bases are TGTGCCAGCAGCTTAGGGTGGCGGAGGCAGGGAGAAGAGACCCAGTACTTC. Its protein is CASSLGWRRQGEETQYF.

The V gene is TRBV19, the J gene TRBJ2-1; no firm D call. CDR1 is LNHDA, CDR2 SQIVND, per germline (reference sequence). V lost 5 bases to trimming and J lost 6 bases, with 11 bases between them. This CDR3 region has 13 residues. The CDR3 bases are TGTGCCAGTAGTCCAGTGGTTGGCAATGAGCAGTTCTTC. Its protein product is CASSPVVGNEQFF.

In this sample, this clonotype turned up many times. This chain uses TRBV2 with TRBJ1-2, with a tentative D call TRBD1 (6 bases). This CDR3 spans 12 amino acids. V lost 3 bases, J lost 7 bases, and 9 bases lay in between. CDR1 and CDR2 (germline): SNHLY, FYNNEI. CDR3 coding DNA: TGTGCCAGCAGTGAGGGGGCGGGTGGCTACACCTTC. It encodes CASSEGAGGYTF.

The chain recombines TRBV13 with TRBJ1-2; D not resolved. Between the trimmed V and J ends, which lost 1 base and 3 bases, there was a span of 9 bases. Germline CDR1 is PRHDT and CDR2 is FYEKMQ (reference sequence). CDR3 length equals 14 residues. CDR3 protein: CASSLVAVDYGYTF. The CDR3, as DNA: TGTGCCAGCAGCTTAGTGGCGGTTGACTATGGCTACACCTTC.

This clonotype was counted at least ten times. The V gene is TRBV6-1, the J gene TRBJ2-7, with D possibly called TRBD1 or TRBD2 (5 bases each). CDR3 length: 19 amino acids. Trimming pared 5 bases from V and 2 bases from J, leaving 28 bases between. The germline CDR1 and CDR2 sequences are MNHNS and SASEGT. The CDR3: CASSLWELGPLWSPYEQYF. DNA for the CDR3: TGTGCCAGCAGTCTCTGGGAGTTGGGGCCGCTTTGGTCCCCCTACGAGCAGTACTTC.

This clonotype was seen many times. This chain connects TRBV11-3 to TRBJ2-3; D unresolved. CDR3 length: 14 amino acids. The germline gives CDR1 SGHNT, CDR2 YENEEA. V lost 1 base to trimming and J lost 7 bases, with 12 bases between them. The CDR3 here is CASSLGPDENTQYF. As DNA, the CDR3 is TGTGCCAGCAGCTTAGGTCCCGACGAGAATACGCAGTATTTT.

This chain uses TRBV6-2 or TRBV6-3 with TRBJ2-7, with 8 positions matching TRBD1. The junction had 3 bases not matched to a gene; V was cut back by 7 bases and J by 4 bases. The germline V gene has CDR1 MNHEY and CDR2 SVGEGT. The length of the CDR3 is 12 residues. The DNA of the CDR3 is TGTGCCAGCAAACGGACAGGGTACGAGCAGTACTTC. This gives the protein CASKRTGYEQYF.

This clonotype was picked up many times. V gene TRBV7-9 combines with J gene TRBJ2-3, with 7 positions matching TRBD2. This CDR3 is 14 amino acids long. Germline assignment: CDR1 SEHNR and CDR2 FQNEAQ (reference sequence). J was trimmed by 4 bases and V by 4 bases; bases with no gene match: 5. The CDR3 DNA sequence: TGTGCCAGCAGCTACCGGGGGGTGGCAGATACGCAGTATTTT. This sequence encodes CASSYRGVADTQYF.

The J gene is TRBJ1-1, the V gene TRBV9, with 7 bases aligning to TRBD1. Germline loops: CDR1 SGDLS, CDR2 YYNGEE. This CDR3 is built from 15 residues. With V trimmed by 0 bases and J by 3 bases, 5 bases remained unmatched. The CDR3 sequence: CASSVGAGGYTEAFF. DNA for the CDR3: TGTGCCAGCAGCGTAGGGGCAGGGGGTTACACTGAAGCTTTCTTT.

This clonotype appeared a few times. The chain is built from TRBV6-2 or TRBV6-3 and TRBJ1-6, with D perhaps TRBD1 (6 bases). CDR1 MNHEY and CDR2 SVGEGT come from the germline V gene. The CDR3 runs 16 residues. Trimming pared 4 bases from V and 7 bases from J, leaving 17 bases between. Written as DNA, the CDR3 is TGTGCCAGCAGTTCCTCTCGACAGGCTCTCAATTCACCCCTCCACTTT. It translates to CASSSSRQALNSPLHF.

In its sample, this clonotype was seen many times. This chain uses TRBV20-1 with TRBJ1-6, with TRBD1 as a possible D gene (5 bases). This CDR3 comprises 20 residues. V dropped 5 bases and J dropped 3 bases, with 29 bases sitting between them. CDR1 DFQATT and CDR2 SNEGSKA come from the germline V gene (reference sequence). CDR3 sequence (DNA): TGCAGTGCTGCGCAGGGAGGGGCGGCCAAATTCGGGCGCTATAATTCACCCCTCCACTTT. Translated: CSAAQGGAAKFGRYNSPLHF.

In its sample, this clonotype was seen many times. V is TRBV28 and J is TRBJ1-1; possible D gene TRBD1, 5 bases. Trimming shortened V by 5 bases and J by 8 bases, and 9 bases separated the two germline ends. Per the germline V gene, CDR1 is MDHEN and CDR2 is SYDVKM. This CDR3 is built from 11 residues. The CDR3 protein is CASSINREAFF. The DNA for the CDR3 is TGTGCCAGCAGTATTAACAGGGAAGCTTTCTTT. Full variable domain (outside the CDR3, taken from reference TRBV28 and TRBJ1-1): DVKVTQSSRYLVKRTGEKVFLECVQDMDHENMFWYRQDPGLGLRLIYFSYDVKMKEKGDIPEGYSVSREKKERFSLILESASTNQTSMYLCASSINREAFFGQGTRLTVV.

There are many counts of this clonotype. The CDR3 DNA follows: TGCGCCAGCAGCTTGGGGGACACGAACACTGAAGCTTTCTTT. It codes for CASSLGDTNTEAFF. The chain carries TRBV5-1 and TRBJ1-1, with TRBD1 as a possible D gene (6 bases). Trimming pared 0 bases from V and 1 base from J, leaving 7 bases between. CDR3 size: 14 residues. CDR1 and CDR2 (germline): SGHRS, YFSETQ.

The rearrangement links TRBV18 to TRBJ2-1; possible D gene TRBD2, 7 bases. In germline, CDR1 is KGHSH, CDR2 LQKENI. The CDR3 totals 14 residues. Trimming took off 4 bases at V and 7 bases at J, with 14 bases between the two ends. The CDR3 coding sequence is TGTGCCAGCTCACGGGGGGGAGGACAGAATGAGCAGTTCTTC. Encoded protein: CASSRGGGQNEQFF.

This sequence joins TRBV4-1 and TRBJ2-4; possibly TRBD2 for D (5 bases). V was trimmed by 3 bases and J by 8 bases, leaving 20 bases between them. In germline, CDR1 is MGHRA, CDR2 YSYEKL. This CDR3 has 16 amino acids. The CDR3 protein is CASSHLALVHVDIQYF. CDR3 coding DNA: TGCGCCAGCAGCCACCTAGCCCTAGTCCATGTAGACATTCAGTACTTC.

The V gene is TRBV2, the J gene TRBJ2-2; 9 bases are a match to TRBD2. From germline, CDR1 is SNHLY and CDR2 FYNNEI. Trimming at V came to 6 bases and at J to 3 bases, leaving 14 bases not matched to a gene. The CDR3 spans 18 residues. The CDR3 bases are TGTGCCAGCAGCGTAGAATCAGGTCTAGCGGGATACACCGGGGAGCTGTTTTTT. Translation: CASSVESGLAGYTGELFF. Looking up the rest from reference TRBV2 and TRBJ2-2 gives the full variable domain: EPEVTQTPSHQVTQMGQEVILRCVPISNHLYFYWYRQILGQKVEFLVSFYNNEISEKSEIFDDQFSVERPDGSNFTLKIRSTKLEDSAMYFCASSVESGLAGYTGELFFGEGSRLTVL.